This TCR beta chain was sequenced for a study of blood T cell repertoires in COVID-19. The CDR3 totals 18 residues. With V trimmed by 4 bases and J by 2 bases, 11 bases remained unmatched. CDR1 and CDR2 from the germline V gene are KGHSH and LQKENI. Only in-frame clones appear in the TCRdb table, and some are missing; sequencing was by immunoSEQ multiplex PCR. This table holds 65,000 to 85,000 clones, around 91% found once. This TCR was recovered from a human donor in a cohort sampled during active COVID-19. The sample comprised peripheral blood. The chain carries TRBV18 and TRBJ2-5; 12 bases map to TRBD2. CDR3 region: CASSLGLAGTNLQETQYF. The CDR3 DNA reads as TGTGCCAGCTCACTAGGACTAGCGGGGACGAACCTGCAAGAGACCCAGTACTTC.